The rows below give T cell receptor beta chains drawn from one sample of a study of cytomegalovirus exposure and HLA in healthy donors. The protocol was immunoSEQ multiplex PCR, while the TCRdb copy is restricted to in-frame clones and leaves out a portion. The sample gives about 140,000 clones, around a tenth of which show up once; under 2% is in the top ten. The source material was PBMCs. The origin of the receptors is a man between 45 and 60 years old in good health and CMV-seronegative. The CDR3 runs from the conserved cysteine through the conserved F or W. A D gene is named only where the DNA matches it firmly. Clone size is stated in some rows and not others, as once, few, many or a class when expanded.

V	J	D	size	CDR3	DNA
TRBV19	TRBJ2-1	TRBD2	few	CASSRLADYNEQFF	TGTGCCAGTAGTCGACTAGCGGACTACAATGAGCAGTTCTTC
TRBV5-4	TRBJ2-3	TRBD2	NA	CASSPYSTSGGPDTQYF	TGTGCCAGCAGCCCCTATTCGACTAGCGGGGGGCCAGATACGCAGTATTTT
TRBV6-6	TRBJ1-4	NA	few	CASSYSDSVNEKLFF	TGTGCCAGCAGTTACTCCGACTCAGTTAATGAAAAACTGTTTTTT
TRBV2	TRBJ2-3	NA	NA	CASTPDTSTDTQYF	TGTGCCAGCACCCCGGACACCAGCACAGATACGCAGTATTTT
TRBV5-1	TRBJ2-7	TRBD1	few	CASSLGGQEYEQYF	TGCGCCAGCAGCTTGGGGGGACAGGAGTACGAGCAGTACTTC
TRBV6-6	TRBJ2-1	NA	NA	CASSLGQSSYNEQFF	TGTGCCAGCAGCCTCGGACAAAGCTCCTACAATGAGCAGTTCTTC
TRBV6-6	TRBJ1-2	NA	NA	CASLESLNYGYTF	TGTGCCAGCTTAGAGAGTCTAAACTATGGCTACACCTTC
TRBV13	TRBJ1-2	NA	NA	CASSFQGSDGYTF	TGTGCCAGCAGCTTTCAGGGGTCCGATGGCTACACCTTC
TRBV5-1	TRBJ2-1	TRBD2	once	CASSSLAGSYNEQFF	TGCGCCAGCAGCTCACTAGCGGGGTCGTACAATGAGCAGTTCTTC
TRBV5-6	TRBJ2-7	NA	NA	CASSLYRRLASEQYF	TGTGCCAGCAGCCTGTACCGGAGGCTAGCGAGCGAGCAGTACTTC
TRBV10-1	TRBJ2-3	TRBD2	NA	CASSESMAGGTDTQYF	TGCGCCAGCAGTGAGTCGATGGCGGGGGGCACAGATACGCAGTATTTT
TRBV4-1	TRBJ1-6	TRBD1	NA	CASSQGDRGKYNSPLHF	TGCGCCAGCAGCCAGGGGGACAGGGGAAAATATAATTCACCCCTCCACTTT
TRBV30	TRBJ2-2	NA	few	CAWSGVSTAYTGELFF	TGTGCCTGGAGTGGGGTATCGACAGCCTACACCGGGGAGCTGTTTTTT
TRBV5-4	TRBJ1-1	TRBD1	NA	CASGSGQGATGNTEAFF	TGTGCCAGCGGCTCGGGACAGGGGGCGACGGGAAACACTGAAGCTTTCTTT
TRBV19	TRBJ1-1	NA	NA	CASSIVSDWDTEAFF	TGTGCCAGTAGTATAGTGTCAGACTGGGACACTGAAGCTTTCTTT
TRBV9	TRBJ1-3	TRBD1	few	CASSGTGTGAQFSGNTIYF	TGTGCCAGCAGCGGGACCGGGACAGGGGCCCAGTTCTCTGGAAACACCATATATTTT
TRBV29-1	TRBJ2-7	NA	NA	CSVVQGGKGEQYF	TGCAGCGTTGTTCAGGGGGGTAAGGGCGAGCAGTACTTC
TRBV7-9	TRBJ1-1	NA	NA	CASSLEQANTEAFF	TGTGCCAGCAGCTTAGAACAGGCAAACACTGAAGCTTTCTTT
TRBV25-1	TRBJ1-2	NA	NA	CASSQVDPGRYGYTF	TGTGCCAGCAGTCAGGTCGATCCCGGCAGATATGGCTACACCTTC
TRBV29-1	TRBJ1-1	NA	few	CSVEAAGRRTEAFF	TGCAGCGTTGAGGCAGCCGGGAGGAGGACTGAAGCTTTCTTT
TRBV25-1	TRBJ2-7	TRBD1	NA	CASSEWGQGKVEQYF	TGTGCCAGCAGTGAATGGGGACAGGGGAAGGTGGAGCAGTACTTC
TRBV5-6	TRBJ2-6	TRBD1	NA	CASSRQGAGANVLTF	TGTGCCAGCAGTCGACAGGGTGCTGGGGCCAACGTCCTGACTTTC
TRBV28	TRBJ1-2	NA	few	CASILGQGSYGYTF	NA
TRBV19	TRBJ2-3	TRBD2	NA	CASSSSYSGRGTDTQYF	TGTGCCAGTAGTTCTTCTTATAGCGGGAGAGGGACAGATACGCAGTATTTT
TRBV19	TRBJ2-7	TRBD1	few	CASSTGQGAPREQYF	TGTGCCAGTAGTACGGGACAGGGGGCGCCTCGAGAGCAGTACTTC
TRBV11-2	TRBJ2-3	NA	NA	CASSLVPDGMLKQYF	TGTGCCAGCAGCTTAGTGCCGGACGGGATGTTGAAGCAGTATTTT
TRBV7-3	TRBJ2-1	TRBD2	NA	CASSPLAGRNNEQFF	TGTGCCAGCAGTCCTCTAGCGGGAAGGAACAATGAGCAGTTCTTC
TRBV6-5	TRBJ1-2	TRBD1	few	CASSYDRGRGGYTF	TGTGCCAGCAGTTACGACAGGGGGCGAGGAGGCTACACCTTC
TRBV7-3	TRBJ1-5	TRBD1	NA	CASSSDRNQPQHF	TGTGCCAGCAGCTCGGACAGGAATCAGCCCCAGCATTTT
TRBV15	TRBJ2-2	NA	few	CATSRDLRQGSNTGELFF	TGTGCCACCAGCAGAGATTTACGTCAGGGGTCGAACACCGGGGAGCTGTTTTTT
TRBV29-1	TRBJ1-3	TRBD1	few	CSVAGTASKGVTIYF	TGCAGCGTCGCTGGGACAGCTAGTAAGGGGGTCACCATATATTTT
TRBV30	TRBJ2-7	NA	few	CATTGFGSYEQYF	TGTGCCACCACAGGGTTCGGTTCCTACGAGCAGTACTTC
TRBV27	TRBJ1-2	TRBD1	few	CASSPWTGLSEGYTF	TGTGCCAGCAGTCCATGGACAGGGCTGTCAGAGGGCTACACCTTC
TRBV4-2	TRBJ2-7	TRBD2	few	CASSQELAGTWEQYF	TGTGCCAGCAGCCAAGAACTAGCGGGGACCTGGGAGCAGTACTTC
TRBV30	TRBJ1-1	TRBD1	NA	CAWSVPSQGASAFF	TGTGCCTGGAGTGTACCCTCGCAGGGGGCTTCAGCTTTCTTT
TRBV28	TRBJ1-1	NA	few	CASSPVLGNTEAFF	TGTGCCAGCAGCCCGGTCCTTGGGAACACTGAAGCTTTCTTT
TRBV4-1	TRBJ2-7	NA	NA	CASSHGLRDSPSYEQYF	TGCGCCAGCAGCCACGGACTAAGGGACAGTCCCTCCTACGAGCAGTACTTC
TRBV28	TRBJ2-1	NA	few	CASSLIPRGHEQFF	TGTGCCAGCAGTTTAATTCCCCGCGGCCATGAGCAGTTCTTC
TRBV5-1	TRBJ1-3	TRBD1	once	CASSSGTVGNTIYF	TGCGCCAGCAGCTCCGGGACAGTCGGAAACACCATATATTTT
TRBV19	TRBJ2-2	NA	few	CASTSLRGEGRTGELFF	TGTGCCAGTACATCCTTAAGGGGGGAGGGGAGAACCGGGGAGCTGTTTTTT
TRBV5-3	TRBJ2-7	NA	NA	CARSLGRDHEQYF	TGTGCCAGAAGCTTGGGCAGGGATCACGAGCAGTACTTC
TRBV15	TRBJ1-3	NA	few	CATSSPRIAGNTIYF	TGTGCCACCAGCAGTCCCAGGATCGCTGGAAACACCATATATTTT
TRBV5-1	TRBJ2-1	TRBD1	few	CASNEQGSSYNEQLF	TGCGCCAGCAACGAACAGGGGAGCTCCTACAATGAGCAGCTCTTC
TRBV15	TRBJ1-2	TRBD1	few	CATSETGTANYGYTF	TGTGCCACCAGCGAGACGGGGACAGCTAACTATGGCTACACCTTC
TRBV6-1	TRBJ1-5	NA	NA	CASRGQTYSNQPQHF	TGTGCCAGCAGAGGACAGACATATAGCAATCAGCCCCAGCATTTT
TRBV19	TRBJ2-2	TRBD1	NA	CASVQGARANTGELFF	TGTGCCAGCGTACAGGGGGCGCGGGCGAACACCGGGGAGCTGTTTTTT
TRBV2	TRBJ2-3	TRBD1	NA	CASRDRTATGQYF	TGTGCCTCGAGGGACAGGACCGCCACGGGGCAGTATTTT
TRBV10-3	TRBJ1-1	NA	few	CAISESTGRPMNTEAFF	TGTGCCATCAGTGAGTCGACGGGTCGCCCCATGAACACTGAAGCTTTCTTT
TRBV7-2	TRBJ2-7	NA	few	CASSLAVGEQYF	TGTGCCAGCAGCTTAGCGGTCGGCGAGCAGTACTTC
TRBV5-1	TRBJ1-1	TRBD1	NA	CASSLGQGLLLNTEAFF	TGCGCCAGCAGCCTGGGACAGGGTTTACTCTTGAACACTGAAGCTTTCTTT
TRBV27	TRBJ2-3	NA	NA	CASTYGGAVTDTQYF	TGTGCCAGCACCTATGGGGGGGCGGTTACAGATACGCAGTATTTT
TRBV5-4	TRBJ1-1	TRBD1	few	CASSLGDRGRTTEAFF	TGTGCCAGCAGCTTGGGGGACAGGGGGAGGACCACTGAAGCTTTCTTT
TRBV30	TRBJ2-3	TRBD2	NA	CAWSARGGRRDAQYF	TGTGCCTGGAGTGCCCGGGGGGGGAGGCGGGATGCGCAGTATTTT
TRBV13	TRBJ2-3	TRBD2	NA	CASSTRTSGGPTDTQYF	TGTGCCAGCAGCACTCGGACTAGCGGGGGTCCCACAGATACGCAGTATTTT
TRBV2	TRBJ2-3	NA	NA	CASSEAPGPGTDTQYF	TGTGCCAGCAGTGAAGCTCCAGGGCCCGGCACAGATACGCAGTATTTT
TRBV30	TRBJ1-5	NA	few	CAWSPGGADQPQHF	TGTGCCTGGAGTCCGGGGGGCGCAGATCAGCCCCAGCATTTT
TRBV5-1	TRBJ2-7	TRBD2	NA	CASSPKGTSGIYEQYF	TGCGCCAGCAGCCCAAAGGGGACTAGCGGGATCTACGAGCAGTACTTC
TRBV5-4	TRBJ2-1	NA	NA	CASSREPGLQKNEQFF	TGTGCCAGCAGCCGGGAACCGGGACTCCAAAAGAATGAGCAGTTCTTC